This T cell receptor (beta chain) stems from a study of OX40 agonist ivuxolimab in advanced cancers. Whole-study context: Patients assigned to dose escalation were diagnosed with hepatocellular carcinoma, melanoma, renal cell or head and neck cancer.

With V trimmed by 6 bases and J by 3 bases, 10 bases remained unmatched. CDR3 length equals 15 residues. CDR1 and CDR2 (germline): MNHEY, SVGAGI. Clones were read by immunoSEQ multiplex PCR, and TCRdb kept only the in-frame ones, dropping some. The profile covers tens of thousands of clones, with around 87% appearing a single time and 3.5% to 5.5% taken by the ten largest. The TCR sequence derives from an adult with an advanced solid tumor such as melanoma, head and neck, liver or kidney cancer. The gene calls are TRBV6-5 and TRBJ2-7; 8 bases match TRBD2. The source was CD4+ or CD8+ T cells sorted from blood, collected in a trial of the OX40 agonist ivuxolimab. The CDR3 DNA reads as TGTGCCAGCAGACTTGGAACTAGCGGTATCTACGAGCAGTACGTC. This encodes CASRLGTSGIYEQYV.